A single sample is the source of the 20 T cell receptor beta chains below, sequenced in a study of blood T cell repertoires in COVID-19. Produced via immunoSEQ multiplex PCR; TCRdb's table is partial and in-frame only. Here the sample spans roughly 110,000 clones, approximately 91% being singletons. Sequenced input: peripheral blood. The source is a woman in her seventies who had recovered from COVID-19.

The CDR3 reads CASSFWGQGYEQYF. CDR3 bases: TGTGCCAGCAGTTTTTGGGGACAGGGCTACGAGCAGTACTTC. This rearrangement joins TRBV28 to TRBJ2-7; 9 bases are a match to TRBD1. Germline assignment: CDR1 MDHEN and CDR2 SYDVKM. V lost 3 bases, J lost 3 bases, and 3 bases stayed unmatched. The CDR3 consists of 14 residues.

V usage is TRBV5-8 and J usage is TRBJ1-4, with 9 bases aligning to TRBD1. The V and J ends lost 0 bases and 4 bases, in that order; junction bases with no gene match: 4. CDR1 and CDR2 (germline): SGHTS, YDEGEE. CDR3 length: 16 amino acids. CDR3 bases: TGTGCCAGCAGCTTGGGGGACAGGGCCGGTAATGAAAAACTGTTTTTT. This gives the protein CASSLGDRAGNEKLFF. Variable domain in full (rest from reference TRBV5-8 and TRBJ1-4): EAGVTQSPTHLIKTRGQQATLRCSPISGHTSVYWYQQALGLGLQFLLWYDEGEERNRGNFPPRFSGRQFPNYSSELNVNALELEDSALYLCASSLGDRAGNEKLFFGSGTQLSVL.

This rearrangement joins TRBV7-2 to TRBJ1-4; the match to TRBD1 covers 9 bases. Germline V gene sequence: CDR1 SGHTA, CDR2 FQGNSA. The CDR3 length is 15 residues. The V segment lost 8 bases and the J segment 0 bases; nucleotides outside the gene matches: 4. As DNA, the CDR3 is TGTGCCAGCGGGGGACAGGGAACAACTAATGAAAAACTGTTTTTT. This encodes CASGGQGTTNEKLFF.

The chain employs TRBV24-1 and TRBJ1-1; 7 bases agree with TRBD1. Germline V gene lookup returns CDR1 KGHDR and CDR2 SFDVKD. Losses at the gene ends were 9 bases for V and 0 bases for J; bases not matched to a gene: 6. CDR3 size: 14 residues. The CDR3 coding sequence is TGTGCCACCCGGGACAGCTACATGAACACTGAAGCTTTCTTT. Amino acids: CATRDSYMNTEAFF.

The CDR3 bases are TGTGCCTGGAGGAGGGCAGGGAGGGAGACCCAGTACTTC. This codes for CAWRRAGRETQYF. The chain links TRBV30 to TRBJ2-5; D is perhaps TRBD2 (6 bases). The CDR3 extends over 13 amino acids. The germline V and J ends were trimmed by 3 bases and 5 bases, with 13 bases remaining between them. The germline V gene encodes CDR1 GTSNPN and CDR2 SVGIG (reference sequence).

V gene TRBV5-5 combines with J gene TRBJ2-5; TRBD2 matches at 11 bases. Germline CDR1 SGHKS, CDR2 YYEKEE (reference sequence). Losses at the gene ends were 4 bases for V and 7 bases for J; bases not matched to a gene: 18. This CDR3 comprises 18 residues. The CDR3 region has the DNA TGTGCCAGCAGCATGTACGGGACGGATGGACTAGCGGGCGTGACCCAGTACTTC. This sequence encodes CASSMYGTDGLAGVTQYF. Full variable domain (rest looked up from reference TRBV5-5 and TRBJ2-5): DAGVTQSPTHLIKTRGQQVTLRCSPISGHKSVSWYQQVLGQGPQFIFQYYEKEERGRGNFPDRFSARQFPNYSSELNVNALLLGDSALYLCASSMYGTDGLAGVTQYFGPGTRLLVL.

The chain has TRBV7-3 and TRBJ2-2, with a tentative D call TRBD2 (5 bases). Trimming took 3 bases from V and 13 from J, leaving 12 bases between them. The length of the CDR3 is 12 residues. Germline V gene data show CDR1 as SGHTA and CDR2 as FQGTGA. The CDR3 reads CASSLAGAVLFF. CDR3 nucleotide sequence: TGTGCCAGCAGCTTGGCGGGCGCAGTGCTGTTTTTT.

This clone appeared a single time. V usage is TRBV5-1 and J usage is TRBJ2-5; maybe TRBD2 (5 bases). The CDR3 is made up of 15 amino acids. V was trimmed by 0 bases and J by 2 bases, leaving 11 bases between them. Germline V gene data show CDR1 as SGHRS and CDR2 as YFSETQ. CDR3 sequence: CASSLAGDVQETQYF. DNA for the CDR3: TGCGCCAGCAGCTTGGCCGGGGATGTGCAAGAGACCCAGTACTTC.

Here the CDR3 reads CASSEDSQQYF. The CDR3, as DNA: TGTGCCAGCAGTGAAGACTCGCAGCAGTACTTC. The rearrangement uses TRBV2 and TRBJ2-7, with no clear D. The germline V gene has CDR1 SNHLY and CDR2 FYNNEI. The length of the CDR3 is 11 residues. V was cut by 1 base and J by 8 bases, with 6 bases left in between.

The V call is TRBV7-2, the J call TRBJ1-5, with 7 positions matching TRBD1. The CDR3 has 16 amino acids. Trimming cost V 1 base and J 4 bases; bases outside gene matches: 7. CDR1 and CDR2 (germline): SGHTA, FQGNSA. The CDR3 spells CASSLGGTAYNQPQHF. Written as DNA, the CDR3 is TGTGCCAGCAGCTTAGGGGGGACAGCGTATAATCAGCCCCAGCATTTT.

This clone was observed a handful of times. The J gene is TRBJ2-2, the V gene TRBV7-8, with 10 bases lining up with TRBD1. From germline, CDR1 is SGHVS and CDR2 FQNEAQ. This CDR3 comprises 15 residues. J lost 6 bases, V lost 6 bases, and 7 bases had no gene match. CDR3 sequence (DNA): TGTGCCAGCAGACCGGACAGGGGGGTAGCCGGGGAGCTGTTTTTT. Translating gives CASRPDRGVAGELFF.

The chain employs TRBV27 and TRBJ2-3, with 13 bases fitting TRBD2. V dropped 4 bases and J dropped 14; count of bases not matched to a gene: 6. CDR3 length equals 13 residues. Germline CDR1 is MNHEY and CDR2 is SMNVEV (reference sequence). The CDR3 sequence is CASSSLAGGPRYF. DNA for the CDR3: TGTGCCAGCAGTTCACTAGCGGGAGGGCCTAGGTATTTT.

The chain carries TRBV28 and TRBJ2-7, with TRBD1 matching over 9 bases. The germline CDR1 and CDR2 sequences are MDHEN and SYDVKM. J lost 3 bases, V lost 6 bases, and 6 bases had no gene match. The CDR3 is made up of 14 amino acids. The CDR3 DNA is TGTGCCAGCAGGACCGGGACAGGGCTCTACGAGCAGTACTTC. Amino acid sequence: CASRTGTGLYEQYF.

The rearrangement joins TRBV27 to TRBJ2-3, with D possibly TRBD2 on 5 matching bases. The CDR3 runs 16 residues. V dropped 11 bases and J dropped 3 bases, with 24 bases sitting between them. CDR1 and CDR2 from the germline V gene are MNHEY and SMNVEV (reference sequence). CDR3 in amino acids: CAPPFRRTLPTDTQYF. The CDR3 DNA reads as TGTGCCCCCCCTTTCCGGCGGACTTTGCCGACAGATACGCAGTATTTT.

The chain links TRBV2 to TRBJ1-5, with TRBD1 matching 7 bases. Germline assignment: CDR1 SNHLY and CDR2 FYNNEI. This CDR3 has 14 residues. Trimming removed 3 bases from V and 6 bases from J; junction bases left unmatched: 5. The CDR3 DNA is TGTGCCAGCAGTGATTTGGCAGGGGGTCAGCCCCAGCATTTT. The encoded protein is CASSDLAGGQPQHF.

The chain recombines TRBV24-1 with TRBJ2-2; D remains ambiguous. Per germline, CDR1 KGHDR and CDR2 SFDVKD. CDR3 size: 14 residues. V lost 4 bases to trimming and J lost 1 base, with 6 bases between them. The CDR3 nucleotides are TGTGCCACCAGTGACGGCGGGAACACCGGGGAGCTGTTTTTT. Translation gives CATSDGGNTGELFF.

The DNA for the CDR3 is TGTGCCAGCAGCATAGCGGGGCCCCGGGGAGATACGCAGTATTTT. Amino acid sequence: CASSIAGPRGDTQYF. This chain uses TRBV6-6 with TRBJ2-3, with 8 bases fitting TRBD2. There are 15 residues in the CDR3. Germline V gene lookup returns CDR1 MNHNY and CDR2 SVGAGI (reference sequence). With 6 bases clipped from V and 5 bases from J, the junction kept 10 bases outside the gene matches.

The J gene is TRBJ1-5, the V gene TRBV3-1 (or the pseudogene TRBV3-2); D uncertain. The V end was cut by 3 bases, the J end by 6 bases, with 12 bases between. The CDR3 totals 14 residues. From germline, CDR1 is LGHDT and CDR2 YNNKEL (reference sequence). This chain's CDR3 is CASSQSAGIQPQHF. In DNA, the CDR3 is TGTGCCAGCAGCCAGAGTGCGGGGATTCAGCCCCAGCATTTT.

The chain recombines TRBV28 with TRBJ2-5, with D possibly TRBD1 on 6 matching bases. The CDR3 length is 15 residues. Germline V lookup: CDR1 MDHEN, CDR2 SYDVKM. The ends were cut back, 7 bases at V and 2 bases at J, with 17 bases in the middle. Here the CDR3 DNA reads TGTGCCAGCAACCTCCGATCCGACAGGCAAGAGACCCAGTACTTC. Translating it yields CASNLRSDRQETQYF.

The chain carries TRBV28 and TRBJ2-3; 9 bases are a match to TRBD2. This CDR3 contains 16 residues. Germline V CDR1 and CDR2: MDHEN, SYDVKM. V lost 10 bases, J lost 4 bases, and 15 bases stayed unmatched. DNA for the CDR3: TGTGCCACCCAGAAGGGGGGCGCGGGAGGGGCAGATACGCAGTATTTT. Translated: CATQKGGAGGADTQYF.